The sequence of this T cell receptor beta chain was determined in a study of tumor-infiltrating lymphocytes in primary liver carcinoma. Study as a whole: Sample yields of productive TCRbeta reads, ranging from roughly 3.65 to 7.5 million, were similar across tissue types. Study-wide results and caveats: Tumors carried a top-250-clone fraction significantly exceeding that of blood (p = 0.039).

The study extracted blood RNA from unsorted whole blood and also extracted germline DNA. Patients were treatment-naive with chronic HBV infection. The germline gives CDR1 MNHNS, CDR2 SASEGT. The CDR3 sequence is 16 residues long. The ends lost 3 bases at V and 7 bases at J; junction bases unmatched: 11. Ten or more counts support this clonotype. The target antigen is unknown. The authors made TCR beta cDNA from 400 to 600 ng total RNA with a constant-region primer. Investigators got TCR beta libraries out of three nested multiplex PCR rounds, done with slightly modified ARM-PCR. The first two PCR rounds, approximately 11 cycles each, used TRBV1-TRBV30 forward primers and a C-beta reverse primer. TCRdb independently ran MiXCR on the multiplex PCR reads; one entry per CDR3 protein. This table holds about 350,000 distinct CDR3 sequences, 65% found once.

Specimen: peripheral blood. This rearrangement joins TRBV6-1 to TRBJ2-3; 9 bases match TRBD2. The origin of this receptor is a man aged 40-49 years with primary liver carcinoma and hepatitis B virus infection. The CDR3 nucleotides read TGTGCCAGCAGTGAGTTTGGTCTAGCGGGACGAAATACGCAGTATTTT. This encodes CASSEFGLAGRNTQYF.